Listed here are 20 T cell receptor beta chains from one sample, sequenced in a study of early T cells in non-severe SARS-CoV-2 infection. TCRdb re-analysed the 5' RACE reads in MiXCR, keeping a single row per CDR3 protein. The sample shows some 80,000 distinct CDR3 sequences, more than 10% of them seen only once. The sample in question was whole blood, obtained at baseline. Every receptor here comes from an adult who was a healthcare worker with PCR-confirmed SARS-CoV-2 infection or an uninfected control (not recorded which). The donor label of this sample is uncertain.

This clonotype has only a few counts. The gene calls are TRBV6-6 and TRBJ2-2, with D possibly matching TRBD2 (6 bases). This CDR3 comprises 15 residues. Germline lookup yields CDR1 MNHNY and CDR2 SVGAGI (reference sequence). The V and J ends lost 6 bases and 2 bases respectively, with 13 bases between them. This CDR3 reads CASSPGTSNTGELFF. In DNA form, the CDR3 reads TGTGCCAGCAGCCCCGGGACTTCAAACACCGGGGAGCTGTTTTTT.

The V call is TRBV5-1, the J call TRBJ2-7; 7 bases fit TRBD1. The CDR3 loop spans 15 amino acids. V dropped 1 base and J dropped 7; count of bases not matched to a gene: 11. Germline CDR1 and CDR2: SGHRS and YFSETQ. In DNA form, the CDR3 reads TGCGCCAGCAGCTTGAAGCGACAGGGTATTAAGGAGCAGTACTTC. This gives the protein CASSLKRQGIKEQYF. Supplemented by reference TRBV5-1 and TRBJ2-7, the full variable domain reads KAGVTQTPRYLIKTRGQQVTLSCSPISGHRSVSWYQQTPGQGLQFLFEYFSETQRNKGNFPGRFSGRQFSNSRSEMNVSTLELGDSALYLCASSLKRQGIKEQYFGPGTRLTVT.

For this clonotype: An end of the junction differs from the germline gene, which may be a read error. This chain uses TRBV6-2 or TRBV6-3 with TRBJ2-1; perhaps TRBD2 as D (6 bases). The CDR3 length is 13 residues. CDR1 MNHEY and CDR2 SVGEGT come from the germline V gene. The CDR3 sequence: CASSEPPGLSSCF. CDR3 coding DNA: TGTGCCAGCAGCGAACCTCCGGGACTCTCCTCCTGTTTC.

The sample holds many counts of this clonotype. At one of its ends the junction is not consistent with the germline gene, which may arise from a read error. The rearrangement uses TRBV3-1 and TRBJ2-7; D is undetermined. Germline loops: CDR1 LGHDT, CDR2 YNNKEL (reference sequence). The CDR3 is 11 amino acids. This CDR3 is CASSQGYEQYF. The CDR3, as DNA: TGCGCCAGCAGCCAAGGGTACGAGCAGTACTTC.

The chain combines TRBV7-2 with TRBJ2-7; D is unresolved. Germline V lookup: CDR1 SGHTA, CDR2 FQGNSA. Deletions cut 5 bases from V and 6 bases from J, with 17 bases between. There are 14 residues in the CDR3. The CDR3 region is CASSRFYRTSEQYF. CDR3 coding DNA: TGTGCCAGCAGCCGGTTCTATAGAACGAGCGAGCAGTACTTC. Filled out from reference TRBV7-2 and TRBJ2-7, the complete variable domain reads GAGVSQSPSNKVTEKGKDVELRCDPISGHTALYWYRQSLGQGLEFLIYFQGNSAPDKSGLPSDRFSAERTGGSVSTLTIQRTQQEDSAVYLCASSRFYRTSEQYFGPGTRLTVT.

The sample holds many counts of this clonotype. The rearrangement links TRBV3-1 to TRBJ2-7; D is uncertain. The germline V gene has CDR1 LGHDT and CDR2 YNNKEL (reference sequence). The CDR3 is 16 residues long. V was cut by 0 bases and J by 0 bases, with 12 bases left in between. Written as DNA, the CDR3 is TGTGCCAGCAGCCAAGACGGTGGCCAGAACTCCTACGAGCAGTACTTC. Translated, it gives CASSQDGGQNSYEQYF.

The CDR3 reads CASSFRGGTDTQYF. The CDR3, as DNA: TGTGCCAGCAGCTTTCGGGGGGGCACAGATACGCAGTATTTT. This chain links TRBV7-9 with TRBJ2-3, with 7 nucleotides matching TRBD2. Trimming removed 3 bases from V and 1 base from J; junction bases left unmatched: 1. This CDR3 has 14 amino acids. The germline CDR1 and CDR2 sequences are SEHNR and FQNEAQ (reference sequence).

This clonotype has a handful of counts. The chain joins TRBV6-5 to TRBJ1-6; 8 bases agree with TRBD1. The CDR3 covers 14 residues. Losses at the gene ends were 4 bases for V and 6 bases for J; bases not matched to a gene: 2. The V gene's germline CDR1 is MNHEY and CDR2 SVGAGI. The CDR3 loop is CASSSTGVNSPLHF. The CDR3 nucleotides read TGTGCCAGCAGTTCGACAGGGGTTAATTCACCCCTCCACTTT.

This clonotype was detected a few times. The chain is built from TRBV5-1 and TRBJ2-7, with D possibly being TRBD1 (6 bases). V lost 4 bases and J lost 1, with 12 bases in between. Germline CDR1 reads SGHRS; CDR2 reads YFSETQ. The CDR3 has 14 residues. In nucleotides, the CDR3 is TGCGCCAGCAGCCAGGGGACAAAGTCCTACGAGCAGTACTTC. Translated: CASSQGTKSYEQYF.

The V and J genes are TRBV6-5 and TRBJ2-3, with 8 bases lining up with TRBD2. The CDR3 consists of 14 residues. V was pared by 5 bases and J by 1 base, with 2 bases of the junction left unmatched. Germline CDR1 MNHEY, CDR2 SVGAGI. CDR3 in DNA: TGTGCCAGCAGTCCGGGACTAGGCACAGATACGCAGTATTTT. Amino acids: CASSPGLGTDTQYF.

In this sample, this clonotype turned up many times. The chain couples TRBV29-1 to TRBJ1-1, with D tentatively TRBD1 (5 bases). The CDR3 is made up of 12 amino acids. Trimming stripped 6 bases from V and 3 bases from J, with 11 bases between. Germline lookup yields CDR1 SQVTM and CDR2 ANQGSEA. CDR3 sequence (DNA): TGCAGCGTGGGGCTATACCACACTGAAGCTTTCTTT. Protein sequence: CSVGLYHTEAFF.

The V call is TRBV7-2, the J call TRBJ2-3, with 7 bases lining up with TRBD2. Germline values: CDR1 SGHTA, CDR2 FQGNSA. This CDR3 has 14 amino acids. V was pared by 7 bases and J by 5 bases, with 9 bases of the junction left unmatched. This CDR3 is CASTSTSRGDTQYF. The CDR3 nucleotides are TGTGCCAGCACCTCGACTAGCCGGGGAGATACGCAGTATTTT.

The rearrangement uses TRBV27 and TRBJ1-2; D is perhaps TRBD1 (6 bases). V lost 4 bases, J lost 4 bases, and 16 bases lay in between. Germline V gives CDR1 MNHEY, CDR2 SMNVEV (reference sequence). CDR3 size: 15 residues. For the CDR3, the DNA is TGTGCCAGCAGTTGGGACAAGAGGGCCAGCTATGGCTACACCTTC. Its protein product is CASSWDKRASYGYTF.

The genes are TRBV18 and TRBJ1-1; TRBD1 is a possible D gene (5 bases). Trimming cost V 3 bases and J 4 bases, with 15 bases left between them. Looked up from germline, CDR1 is KGHSH and CDR2 is LQKENI. There are 15 residues in the CDR3. DNA of the CDR3: TGTGCCAGCTCACCTGGCCGAACAGGCCTCACTGAAGCTTTCTTT. This gives the protein CASSPGRTGLTEAFF.

The rearrangement uses TRBV6-5 and TRBJ1-1; no clear D gene. The CDR3 has 13 residues. The germline V gene encodes CDR1 MNHEY and CDR2 SVGAGI. V lost 2 bases and J 3 bases, leaving 7 bases between the germline ends. The DNA for the CDR3 is TGTGCCAGCAGTTACGGGGAAGACACTGAAGCTTTCTTT. It is translated as CASSYGEDTEAFF.

V is TRBV20-1 and J is TRBJ1-1, with D possibly TRBD1 on 5 matching bases. V was shortened by 5 bases and J by 0 bases, with 19 bases between the two germline ends. The CDR3 extends over 16 amino acids. Germline V gives CDR1 DFQATT, CDR2 SNEGSKA (reference sequence). The CDR3 DNA reads as TGCAGTGCTCGGGCCCTGGTGGGGCCGATGAACACTGAAGCTTTCTTT. This sequence encodes CSARALVGPMNTEAFF.

This clonotype appeared many times. The chain links TRBV29-1 to TRBJ2-2; D not certain. With 4 bases removed from V and 1 base from J, the gap between germline ends came to 10 bases. CDR1 is SQVTM and CDR2 is ANQGSEA in the germline V gene. This CDR3 has 14 residues. The CDR3 loop reads CSVVMTVNTGELFF. The CDR3 DNA reads TGCAGCGTTGTAATGACGGTGAACACCGGGGAGCTGTTTTTT.

The chain is built from TRBV7-8 and TRBJ1-2; D possibly corresponds to TRBD1 (6 bases). The CDR3 is made up of 14 amino acids. Trimming removed 5 bases from V and 3 bases from J, with 13 bases in between. Germline-derived CDR1 and CDR2 are SGHVS and FQNEAQ. This CDR3 is CASSALGAHYGYTF. The CDR3 DNA is TGTGCCAGCAGCGCGTTGGGGGCTCACTATGGCTACACCTTC.

This chain joins TRBV4-2 and TRBJ2-6; D assignment may be TRBD1 or TRBD2 (5 bases each). The CDR3 spans 15 residues. V lost 2 bases, J lost 2 bases, and 7 bases lay in between. Germline V lookup: CDR1 LGHNA, CDR2 YNFKEQ. The CDR3 coding sequence is TGTGCCAGCAGCCAAAGGGGAGCTGGGGCCAACGTCCTGACTTTC. Protein: CASSQRGAGANVLTF.

There are many counts of this clonotype. The chain employs TRBV2 and TRBJ2-6; TRBD1 is a possible D gene (6 bases). V was trimmed by 1 base and J by 5 bases, leaving 15 bases between them. This CDR3 has 17 residues. From germline, CDR1 is SNHLY and CDR2 FYNNEI. The CDR3 sequence is CASSEVQGFIWANVLTF. The CDR3 coding sequence is TGTGCCAGCAGTGAAGTACAGGGATTCATCTGGGCCAACGTCCTGACTTTC.